This T cell receptor (beta chain) stems from a study of shared clonotypes between healthy human individuals. Study-wide points: Larger richness was generally estimated for naive than memory subsets.

The study enrolled healthy HIV-negative adults without recent acute infections or vaccinations as donors. The authors divided CD4+ cells into CD45RA+ naive and CD45RA-negative memory subsets. Data came from immunoSEQ multiplex PCR; TCRdb stores just in-frame clones and leaves some out. Among about 2.4 million clones listed, approximately 90% were seen once. This clone was recorded once. Its antigen is not identified. The germline CDR1 and CDR2 sequences are MNHEY and SMNVEV (reference sequence). Unmatched junction bases numbered 4, after V lost 5 bases and J lost 5 bases. The CDR3 totals 13 residues. The source material was naive CD4+ T cells sorted from blood. The subset here: CD45RA+ positively selected. The sequence was obtained from a man aged 18-30 years in good health. The chain joins TRBV27 to TRBJ2-7, with 9 bases lining up with TRBD1. CDR3 DNA sequence: TGTGCCAGCAGTAACAGGGGGCGCCACGAGCAGTACTTC. Translated, it gives CASSNRGRHEQYF.